The clone carrying this TCR beta chain showed up many times. Its antigen is not known. This sample is drawn from a study of T-cell reconstitution after alpha-beta-depleted transplantation in children. The study, taken as a whole, reports: It was surviving recipient T cells and thymic progenitors that gave some patients high TCRbeta diversity at day 60.

Library preparation (for TCRbeta) was performed with unique molecular identifiers. TCRdb itself ran the PCR reads through MiXCR, one entry per CDR3 protein. Of 90,000 to 130,000 distinct CDR3 sequences listed, about 9.4% are singletons. This receptor was taken from a boy aged 2-9 years with acute lymphoblastic leukemia, due to receive a stem cell transplant. The specimen comprised PBMCs, sampled before TCRalphabeta/CD19-depleted stem cell transplant.

The CDR3, as DNA: TGTGCCAGCAGCGCTTTGGACGAGCAGTACTTC. Protein product: CASSALDEQYF. This chain connects TRBV7-9 to TRBJ2-7; D unresolved. With 5 bases removed from V and 5 bases from J, the gap between germline ends came to 7 bases. Germline loops: CDR1 SEHNR, CDR2 FQNEAQ (reference sequence). This CDR3 spans 11 amino acids.